This T cell receptor beta chain originates from a study of T cells expressing NK-cell markers. Overall study: Sorted CD3+CD56-NKG2C+, CD3+CD56+NKG2C- and CD3+CD56+NKG2C+ T cells were the source of the TCR beta repertoires.

General study points: A handful of donors' CD3+CD56-NKG2C+ cells were dominated by the same clonotypes.

Germline V gives CDR1 MGHRA, CDR2 YSYEKL. The CDR3 totals 14 residues. In regard to this clonotype: What it binds is not known.

TCRdb reprocessed the 5' RACE reads and keeps a single row for each CDR3 protein, giving no DNA. The sample's table shows 130,000 to 150,000 distinct CDR3 sequences. Source material: blood T cells: a sorted CD56 or NKG2C T cell subset, CD4+ or CD8+ T cells, or bulk PBMC T cells (not recorded which). This receptor was obtained from a man aged 18 to 29 in good health. The chain is built from TRBV4-1 and TRBJ2-3; TCRdb proposes TRBD2, but this gene call is untestable without DNA. The CDR3 loop reads CASSPERSTDTQYF.